The 21 T cell receptor beta chains in this list originate from one sample, sequenced in a study of PD-L1 blockade in urothelial cancer. Assay: immunoSEQ multiplex PCR; the TCRdb copy retains only in-frame clones and omits some. The sample contains approximately 58,000 clones, over 70% of which appear only once. The starting material was PBMCs, obtained around atezolizumab (anti-PD-L1) treatment. Receptors were obtained from a man in his 70s with urothelial cancer.

V and J are TRBV27 and TRBJ2-7, with 11 bases lining up with TRBD1. Germline CDR1 MNHEY, CDR2 SMNVEV (reference sequence). The CDR3 is made up of 13 amino acids. V was clipped by 6 bases and J by 8 bases; unmatched bases: 6. CDR3 in DNA: TGTGCCAGCAGCGGACAGGGGGCTGGCAAGCAGTACTTC. It encodes CASSGQGAGKQYF.

The chain employs TRBV30 and TRBJ2-6; 7 bases match TRBD1. Germline V lookup: CDR1 GTSNPN, CDR2 SVGIG (reference sequence). The CDR3 extends over 16 amino acids. J lost 0 bases, V lost 2 bases, and 4 bases had no gene match. The CDR3 DNA is TGTGCCTGGAGTTCAACAGGGGTCTCTGGGGCCAACGTCCTGACTTTC. The encoded protein is CAWSSTGVSGANVLTF. Complete variable domain (other parts from reference TRBV30 and TRBJ2-6): SQTIHQWPATLVQPVGSPLSLECTVEGTSNPNLYWYRQAAGRGLQLLFYSVGIGQISSEVPQNLSASRPQDRQFILSSKKLLLSDSGFYLCAWSSTGVSGANVLTFGAGSRLTVL.

The rearrangement links TRBV2 to TRBJ1-1; 8 nucleotides line up with TRBD1. Germline lookup yields CDR1 SNHLY and CDR2 FYNNEI. Losses at the gene ends were 8 bases for V and 3 bases for J; bases not matched to a gene: 14. This CDR3 has 16 residues. In DNA form, the CDR3 reads TGTGCCAGCCGAGGACAGGGCACCGTCGTTGACACTGAAGCTTTCTTT. Protein: CASRGQGTVVDTEAFF.

The chain couples TRBV5-8 to TRBJ1-3; possible D gene TRBD1, 6 bases. V lost 0 bases and J 2 bases, leaving 12 bases between the germline ends. Germline lookup yields CDR1 SGHTS and CDR2 YDEGEE. The CDR3 is 16 residues long. CDR3 coding DNA: TGTGCCAGCAGCTTGGCCAGGGGCTCTGCTGGAAACACCATATATTTT. Encoded protein: CASSLARGSAGNTIYF.

This chain links TRBV5-8 with TRBJ2-5, with 8 positions matching TRBD2. The CDR3 has 16 residues. V was pared by 0 bases and J by 5 bases, with 9 bases of the junction left unmatched. The germline V gene encodes CDR1 SGHTS and CDR2 YDEGEE. CDR3 sequence: CASSLALADPRETQYF. DNA for the CDR3: TGTGCCAGCAGCTTGGCACTAGCGGACCCCCGGGAGACCCAGTACTTC.

The rearrangement uses TRBV10-2 and TRBJ1-3; D is unclear. The CDR3 totals 14 residues. Germline V gene sequence: CDR1 WSHSY, CDR2 SAAADI. Trimming stripped 9 bases from V and 1 base from J, with 13 bases between. In DNA form, the CDR3 reads TGCGCCAGTCACCAGCTCGGGTCTGGAAACACCATATATTTT. Translation gives CASHQLGSGNTIYF.

The chain has TRBV9 and TRBJ1-2; 7 bases map to TRBD1. With 4 bases clipped from V and 2 bases from J, the junction kept 8 bases outside the gene matches. CDR3 size: 15 residues. CDR1 and CDR2 (germline): SGDLS, YYNGEE. The DNA of the CDR3 is TGTGCCAGCAGCTCCTCGTACAGGGGCAACTATGGCTACACCTTC. The encoded protein is CASSSSYRGNYGYTF.

CDR3 region: CASSPRTGGSYEQYF. In DNA, the CDR3 is TGTGCCAGCAGTCCCAGGACAGGGGGCTCCTACGAGCAGTACTTC. The chain carries TRBV27 and TRBJ2-7, with TRBD1 matching over 10 bases. The CDR3 runs 15 residues. CDR1 and CDR2 (germline): MNHEY, SMNVEV (reference sequence). V shed 5 bases and J 0 bases; nucleotides not matched to a gene: 4.

CDR3 DNA sequence: TGCGCCAGCAGTGGGGTTAGCAGGGATTGGGGGCGATACAATGAGCAGTTCTTC. Amino acid sequence: CASSGVSRDWGRYNEQFF. This chain connects TRBV10-2 to TRBJ2-1; weak D call: TRBD1 (6 bases). The CDR3 has 18 residues. Germline lookup yields CDR1 WSHSY and CDR2 SAAADI. The V end was cut by 4 bases, the J end by 4 bases, with 23 bases between.

The CDR3 reads CASSLRDEQYF. In DNA form, the CDR3 reads TGTGCCAGCAGCTTACGAGACGAGCAGTACTTC. The genes are TRBV5-8 and TRBJ2-7; D remains ambiguous. This CDR3 is built from 11 residues. V lost 2 bases, J lost 5 bases, and 5 bases lay in between. From germline, CDR1 is SGHTS and CDR2 YDEGEE. Looking up the rest from reference TRBV5-8 and TRBJ2-7 gives the full variable domain: EAGVTQSPTHLIKTRGQQATLRCSPISGHTSVYWYQQALGLGLQFLLWYDEGEERNRGNFPPRFSGRQFPNYSSELNVNALELEDSALYLCASSLRDEQYFGPGTRLTVT.

The CDR3, as DNA: TGTGCCAGCAGCTTGTACAGCGGGGATTACAATGAGCAGTTCTTC. It yields the protein CASSLYSGDYNEQFF. The rearrangement joins TRBV7-2 to TRBJ2-1; TRBD2 matches at 7 bases. CDR1 is SGHTA and CDR2 is FQGNSA in the germline V gene. This CDR3 spans 15 amino acids. J was trimmed by 4 bases and V by 3 bases; bases with no gene match: 6. Drawing the rest from reference TRBV7-2 and TRBJ2-1, the complete variable domain is GAGVSQSPSNKVTEKGKDVELRCDPISGHTALYWYRQSLGQGLEFLIYFQGNSAPDKSGLPSDRFSAERTGGSVSTLTIQRTQQEDSAVYLCASSLYSGDYNEQFFGPGTRLTVL.

The table lists this clone with a count of one. V is TRBV4-2 and J is TRBJ2-7, with a possible D match to TRBD2 (6 bases). Germline CDR1 is LGHNA and CDR2 is YNFKEQ. The CDR3 contains 16 residues. V was cut by 4 bases and J by 0 bases, with 16 bases left in between. This CDR3 is CASSLTQGGNSYEQYF. The CDR3 DNA reads as TGTGCCAGCAGCCTGACCCAGGGCGGGAACTCCTACGAGCAGTACTTC.

This rearrangement joins TRBV11-2 to TRBJ2-5; 8 bases align to TRBD1. CDR1 and CDR2 from the germline V gene are SGHAT and FQNNGV. J gave up 2 bases and V 6 bases, and 5 bases lay outside the gene matches. CDR3 size: 14 residues. This CDR3 is CASSWTGRQETQYF. CDR3 sequence (DNA): TGTGCCAGCAGTTGGACAGGGCGGCAAGAGACCCAGTACTTC. Variable domain in full (rest from reference TRBV11-2 and TRBJ2-5): EAGVAQSPRYKIIEKRQSVAFWCNPISGHATLYWYQQILGQGPKLLIQFQNNGVVDDSQLPKDRFSAERLKGVDSTLKIQPAKLEDSAVYLCASSWTGRQETQYFGPGTRLLVL.

This CDR3 reads CASSSEGGEAFF. DNA for the CDR3: TGCGCCAGCAGCTCCGAGGGAGGGGAAGCTTTCTTT. The V gene is TRBV5-1, the J gene TRBJ1-1; D gene ambiguous. Looked up from germline, CDR1 is SGHRS and CDR2 is YFSETQ. V was clipped by 3 bases and J by 8 bases, with 11 bases between them. The CDR3 covers 12 residues.

This sequence joins TRBV19 and TRBJ2-7; D is perhaps TRBD2 (6 bases). Trimming took off 2 bases at V and 2 bases at J, with 13 bases between the two ends. The CDR3 length is 15 residues. Germline V gene lookup returns CDR1 LNHDA and CDR2 SQIVND (reference sequence). The DNA for the CDR3 is TGTGCCAGTAGTATAAGTCGCGGGGTTGCCTACGAGCAGTACTTC. Amino acid sequence: CASSISRGVAYEQYF.

The chain links TRBV7-2 to TRBJ2-3; perhaps TRBD2 as D (7 bases). The CDR3 contains 16 residues. The germline V gene encodes CDR1 SGHTA and CDR2 FQGNSA. The V and J ends lost 3 bases and 2 bases respectively, with 15 bases between them. The DNA of the CDR3 is TGTGCCAGCAGCTTGGGGGCAGCGGGACTCACAGATACGCAGTATTTT. Protein product: CASSLGAAGLTDTQYF.

The genes are TRBV10-2 and TRBJ2-5; 7 bases are a match to TRBD1. V gave up 5 bases and J gave up 3 bases; unmatched junction bases: 15. CDR1 and CDR2 from the germline V gene are WSHSY and SAAADI. The CDR3 loop spans 17 amino acids. The CDR3 loop is CASSFSLPGQPKETQYF. In DNA form, the CDR3 reads TGCGCCAGCAGTTTTTCACTTCCGGGACAGCCGAAAGAGACCCAGTACTTC.

The rearrangement uses TRBV6-5 and TRBJ2-1; 9 bases agree with TRBD1. J gave up 9 bases and V 6 bases, and 9 bases lay outside the gene matches. Germline V lookup: CDR1 MNHEY, CDR2 SVGAGI. The CDR3 sequence is 14 residues long. The chain's CDR3 is CASRGRQGGGEQFF. In nucleotides, the CDR3 is TGTGCCAGCAGGGGCCGACAGGGGGGAGGTGAGCAGTTCTTC.

The chain employs TRBV7-9 and TRBJ2-1, with TRBD2 matching 9 bases. Germline V CDR1 and CDR2: SEHNR, FQNEAQ (reference sequence). CDR3 length: 17 amino acids. The trim removed 5 bases at V and 1 base at J, leaving 9 bases unmatched. The CDR3 spells CASSPSRLAASYNEQFF. DNA of the CDR3: TGTGCCAGCAGCCCCAGCCGACTAGCGGCGTCCTACAATGAGCAGTTCTTC.

The chain is built from TRBV19 and TRBJ2-2, with TRBD1 identical over 7 bases. The CDR3 runs to 15 residues. In germline, CDR1 is LNHDA, CDR2 SQIVND (reference sequence). Losses at the gene ends were 2 bases for V and 3 bases for J; bases not matched to a gene: 3. CDR3: CASSIPTGYTGELFF. DNA of the CDR3: TGTGCCAGTAGTATACCGACAGGGTACACCGGGGAGCTGTTTTTT.

In this sample, this clone turned up a few times. The chain is built from TRBV6-1 and TRBJ2-1; possibly TRBD1 for D (6 bases). Germline V gene lookup returns CDR1 MNHNS and CDR2 SASEGT. The CDR3 contains 15 residues. Deletions cut 1 base from V and 8 bases from J, with 15 bases between. As DNA, the CDR3 is TGTGCCAGCAGTGAAGGGGGCAGGGGTGTATATGAGCAGTTCTTC. Translated: CASSEGGRGVYEQFF.